Shown below are 10 T cell receptor beta chains from a single sample sequenced in a study of beta chain features in type 1 diabetes. Expressed TCRB transcripts got sequenced, as all isolated RNA was reverse transcribed. Assay: immunoSEQ multiplex PCR; the TCRdb copy retains only in-frame clones and omits some. This table has 400,000 to 600,000 clones, 30% appearing once. Sequences were obtained from naive CD4+ T cells from blood. The receptors derive from a man aged 18 to 29 in good health.

In its sample, this clone was seen a few times. V gene TRBV30 combines with J gene TRBJ2-2, with D perhaps matching TRBD2 (5 bases). The CDR3 is 15 amino acids. The V end was cut by 2 bases, the J end by 2 bases, with 12 bases between. Germline values: CDR1 GTSNPN, CDR2 SVGIG (reference sequence). The CDR3 here is CAWSQGRINTGELFF. Here the CDR3 DNA reads TGTGCCTGGAGTCAAGGGAGAATTAACACCGGGGAGCTGTTTTTT.

The rearrangement links TRBV2 to TRBJ1-1, with unresolved D. The CDR3 is 13 residues long. V shed 7 bases and J shed 1 base, with 10 bases lying between them. Germline V lookup: CDR1 SNHLY, CDR2 FYNNEI. CDR3 protein: CASIIDWNTEAFF. CDR3 DNA: TGTGCCAGCATTATCGACTGGAACACTGAAGCTTTCTTT.

This clone was seen a few times. The chain recombines TRBV10-3 with TRBJ1-2, with no clear D. The CDR3 loop spans 14 amino acids. Trimming shortened V by 0 bases and J by 4 bases, and 9 bases separated the two germline ends. Germline CDR1 reads ENHRY; CDR2 reads SYGVKD. CDR3 amino acids: CAISESWKVYGYTF. The CDR3 DNA is TGTGCCATCAGTGAGTCTTGGAAGGTCTATGGCTACACCTTC.

This clone was observed a few times. The same CDR3 also results from other DNA sequences found in this sample. This chain joins TRBV5-1 and TRBJ2-5, with TRBD1 matching over 8 bases. The CDR3 is 15 residues long. Trimming at V came to 0 bases and at J to 2 bases, leaving 3 bases not matched to a gene. CDR1 is SGHRS, CDR2 YFSETQ, per germline. The CDR3 nucleotides are TGCGCCAGCAGCTTGGTCGGACAGGGTCAAGAGACCCAGTACTTC. Encoded protein: CASSLVGQGQETQYF. Filled out from reference TRBV5-1 and TRBJ2-5, the complete variable domain reads KAGVTQTPRYLIKTRGQQVTLSCSPISGHRSVSWYQQTPGQGLQFLFEYFSETQRNKGNFPGRFSGRQFSNSRSEMNVSTLELGDSALYLCASSLVGQGQETQYFGPGTRLLVL.

The chain links TRBV30 to TRBJ2-2, with TRBD2 matching over 10 bases. V lost 2 bases and J lost 5; bases outside the gene matches: 2. CDR1 is GTSNPN and CDR2 is SVGIG in the germline V gene (reference sequence). The CDR3 is made up of 14 amino acids. CDR3 coding DNA: TGTGCCTGGAGTCCGGGACTAGCGACCGGGGAGCTGTTTTTT. This sequence encodes CAWSPGLATGELFF.

The V call is TRBV4-2, the J call TRBJ2-2; D gene uncertain. In germline, CDR1 is LGHNA, CDR2 YNFKEQ. The CDR3 is made up of 15 amino acids. The ends were cut back, 1 base at V and 3 bases at J, with 9 bases in the middle. CDR3 coding DNA: TGTGCCAGCAGCCAAGTCCGTCAGGACACCGGGGAGCTGTTTTTT. Encoded protein: CASSQVRQDTGELFF.

CDR3 in DNA: TGCAGTGCTACGACAGGCCCCGAGCAGTACTTC. Residues: CSATTGPEQYF. The rearrangement links TRBV20-1 to TRBJ2-7; D possibly corresponds to TRBD1 (6 bases). The V gene's germline CDR1 is DFQATT and CDR2 SNEGSKA (reference sequence). The CDR3 extends over 11 amino acids. Trimming stripped 4 bases from V and 6 bases from J, with 10 bases between.

CDR3 sequence reads: CAWIYVGGYTF. The CDR3, as DNA: TGTGCCTGGATCTATGTAGGGGGCTACACCTTC. The chain joins TRBV30 to TRBJ1-2; D ambiguous. V shed 4 bases and J shed 8 bases, with 11 bases lying between them. The CDR3 runs to 11 residues. The germline V gene has CDR1 GTSNPN and CDR2 SVGIG (reference sequence).

There are a few counts of this clone. The rearrangement joins TRBV5-1 to TRBJ2-5; D perhaps matches TRBD1 (6 bases). Germline CDR1 and CDR2: SGHRS and YFSETQ. Trimming removed 0 bases at V and 4 bases at J, with 13 bases between. The CDR3 extends over 15 amino acids. The CDR3 sequence: CASSLETGRGETQYF. DNA for the CDR3: TGCGCCAGCAGCTTGGAAACAGGGCGAGGAGAGACCCAGTACTTC.

The rearrangement links TRBV7-2 to TRBJ1-5; D is ambiguous. From germline, CDR1 is SGHTA and CDR2 FQGNSA. CDR3 length: 12 residues. V lost 4 bases, J lost 3 bases, and 4 bases lay in between. The DNA of the CDR3 is TGTGCCAGCAGCTCCTTCAATCAGCCCCAGCATTTT. Protein: CASSSFNQPQHF. Supplemented by reference TRBV7-2 and TRBJ1-5, the full variable domain reads GAGVSQSPSNKVTEKGKDVELRCDPISGHTALYWYRQSLGQGLEFLIYFQGNSAPDKSGLPSDRFSAERTGGSVSTLTIQRTQQEDSAVYLCASSSFNQPQHFGDGTRLSIL.